These T cell receptor beta chains were read from a single sample in a study of T cell responses to AZD1222 COVID-19 vaccine. TCRdb keeps only in-frame clones here, not all; method: immunoSEQ multiplex PCR. The table records around 60,000 clones, 81% of them present only once. This specimen was peripheral blood, taken 28 days after the second AZD1222 dose. These receptors originate from an adult who received the AZD1222 COVID-19 vaccine. The CDR3 runs from the conserved cysteine through the conserved F or W. A D gene is named only where the DNA matches it firmly. The size entry is marked missing in some rows and otherwise reads once, few, many or a size class.

clone_size j_call d_call v_call cdr3_aa cdr3_nt
- TRBJ2-1 TRBD2 TRBV24-1 CATSDTSGPLYEQFF TGTGCCACCAGTGACACTAGCGGGCCTTTATATGAGCAGTTCTTC
few TRBJ2-5 TRBD1 TRBV5-4 CASSLMDRGMWETQYF TGTGCCAGCAGTTTAATGGACAGGGGGATGTGGGAGACCCAGTACTTC
- TRBJ2-3 - TRBV5-1 CASSPGTAGATDTQYF TGCGCCAGCAGCCCGGGGACGGCGGGGGCCACAGATACGCAGTATTTT
- TRBJ2-2 - TRBV7-3 CASSLTPLASGELFF TGTGCCAGCAGCTTAACTCCACTGGCGTCCGGGGAGCTGTTTTTT
- TRBJ2-1 TRBD2 TRBV2 CASSERSGSVNEQFF TGTGCCAGCAGTGAACGTAGCGGGAGTGTGAATGAGCAGTTCTTC
- TRBJ2-1 TRBD2 TRBV19 CASSGTSGRAYNEQFF TGTGCCAGTAGTGGAACGAGCGGGAGGGCCTACAATGAGCAGTTCTTC
- TRBJ1-5 - TRBV13 CASSLGLQPQHF TGTGCCAGCAGCTTAGGCCTTCAGCCCCAGCATTTT
once TRBJ1-1 - TRBV5-4 CASSLGGRPAEAFF TGTGCCAGCAGCTTGGGGGGCAGACCAGCTGAAGCTTTCTTT
few TRBJ2-5 - TRBV5-5 CASSLAQSRETQYF TGTGCCAGCAGCTTGGCACAGTCACGAGAGACCCAGTACTTC
- TRBJ2-5 - TRBV5-1 CASSLVLSSQETQYF TGCGCCAGCAGCTTGGTTTTGAGCTCTCAAGAGACCCAGTACTTC
- TRBJ1-2 - TRBV12-3/TRBV12-4 CASSLRENYGYTF TGTGCCAGCAGTTTAAGAGAGAACTATGGCTACACCTTC
- TRBJ2-3 TRBD2 TRBV7-9 CASSPSGSSTDTQYF TGTGCCAGCAGCCCCAGCGGGAGCAGCACAGATACGCAGTATTTT
- TRBJ1-2 TRBD1 TRBV27 CASSFPDRGPGYTF TGTGCCAGCAGTTTCCCGGACAGGGGGCCTGGCTACACCTTC
- TRBJ1-5 - TRBV19 CASSIGGTNNQPQHF TGTGCCAGTAGTATAGGGGGAACAAACAATCAGCCCCAGCATTTT
- TRBJ2-7 - TRBV9 CASSPLLTGEQYF TGTGCCAGCAGCCCACTACTGACCGGCGAGCAGTACTTC
- TRBJ2-5 - TRBV28 CASSFGLPTQETQYF TGTGCCAGCAGTTTTGGACTGCCTACCCAAGAGACCCAGTACTTC
- TRBJ1-1 - TRBV6-5 CASSYGLPNTEAFF TGTGCCAGCAGTTACGGGCTACCGAACACTGAAGCTTTCTTT
once TRBJ1-6 - TRBV9 CASSVAIGNRSPLHF TGTGCCAGCAGCGTAGCTATCGGTAATCGATCACCCCTCCACTTT
- TRBJ2-1 - TRBV4-2 CASSQDSRGDEQFF TGTGCCAGCAGCCAAGACTCTAGAGGAGATGAGCAGTTCTTC
- TRBJ2-7 TRBD1 TRBV6-2/TRBV6-3 CASSAGTASHEQYF TGTGCCAGCAGTGCCGGGACAGCGTCCCACGAGCAGTACTTC
- TRBJ2-3 - TRBV6-5 CASRRGPGSTDTQYF TGTGCCAGCAGAAGGGGCCCGGGGAGCACAGATACGCAGTATTTT
once TRBJ2-7 TRBD2 TRBV5-6 CASPGRAYEQYF TGTGCCAGCCCCGGGAGGGCCTACGAGCAGTACTTC
once TRBJ2-2 - TRBV27 CASGGQGRGTGELFF TGTGCCAGTGGAGGGCAGGGGAGAGGCACCGGGGAGCTGTTTTTT
- TRBJ2-1 TRBD1 TRBV19 CASSVRSGGSSHNEQFF TGTGCCAGTAGTGTCCGCTCAGGGGGAAGTTCCCACAATGAGCAGTTCTTC
- TRBJ1-1 - TRBV5-1 CASSLAGGTSPNTEAFF TGCGCCAGCAGCTTGGCCGGAGGGACTTCCCCGAACACTGAAGCTTTCTTT
- TRBJ2-7 TRBD2 TRBV28 CASSPEGLAGKLRQYF TGTGCCAGCAGTCCCGAGGGACTAGCGGGGAAACTTAGGCAGTACTTC
- TRBJ2-1 TRBD1 TRBV18 CASSPGQQDNEQFF TGTGCCAGCTCGCCGGGACAGCAAGACAATGAGCAGTTCTTC
- TRBJ1-2 - TRBV28 CATSKDPAHTGWGYGYTF TGTGCCACCTCTAAAGACCCCGCCCACACGGGCTGGGGCTATGGCTACACCTTC
- TRBJ1-2 TRBD1 TRBV28 CASYWGQGHGYTF TGTGCCAGCTATTGGGGACAGGGGCATGGCTACACCTTC
once TRBJ1-2 TRBD1 TRBV29-1 CSVQTGGSYGYTF TGCAGCGTCCAGACAGGGGGATCCTATGGCTACACCTTC
- TRBJ2-7 - TRBV19 CASSPYGWDSYEQYF TGTGCCAGTAGCCCTTACGGGTGGGACTCCTACGAGCAGTACTTC
- TRBJ2-3 TRBD1 TRBV19 CASTPGGGQGTDTQYF TGTGCCAGTACCCCGGGCGGGGGACAGGGGACAGATACGCAGTATTTT
- TRBJ2-7 - TRBV4-2 CASSQDDSREQYF TGTGCCAGCAGCCAAGACGACAGCCGCGAGCAGTACTTC
once TRBJ2-7 TRBD2 TRBV19 CASSMTSGKNYEQYF TGTGCCAGTAGTATGACTAGCGGGAAAAACTACGAGCAGTACTTC
- TRBJ2-5 - TRBV2 CASSPTDRLETQYF TGTGCCAGCAGTCCGACGGACCGCCTTGAGACCCAGTACTTC
- TRBJ2-3 TRBD2 TRBV15 CATSGGLAGGVTDTQYF TGTGCCACCTCCGGAGGACTAGCGGGAGGGGTCACAGATACGCAGTATTTT
- TRBJ1-1 - TRBV7-2 CASSFRVNTEAFF TGTGCCAGCAGCTTTCGTGTGAACACTGAAGCTTTCTTT
- TRBJ2-5 - TRBV6-6 CASGVGETQYF TGTGCCAGCGGCGTCGGGGAGACCCAGTACTTC
- TRBJ2-2 TRBD1 TRBV6-4 CASRDRVNTGELFF TGTGCCAGCCGCGACAGGGTTAACACCGGGGAGCTGTTTTTT
- TRBJ1-2 - TRBV5-1 CASSGPDGNYGYTF TGCGCCAGCAGCGGTCCGGACGGTAACTATGGCTACACCTTC
- TRBJ2-3 TRBD2 TRBV5-1 CASSLTGLAGEQVTQYF TGCGCCAGCAGCTTGACAGGACTAGCGGGAGAGCAGGTTACGCAGTATTTT
once TRBJ1-1 - TRBV6-5 CASIGTIFAEAFF TGTGCCAGCATAGGGACGATCTTCGCTGAAGCTTTCTTT
- TRBJ2-1 TRBD2 TRBV19 CASSQLAGGPYNEQFF TGTGCCAGTAGTCAACTAGCGGGAGGCCCCTACAATGAGCAGTTCTTC
- TRBJ1-1 - TRBV6-5 CASSLGVGSTEAFF TGTGCCAGCAGTTTGGGGGTAGGGAGCACTGAAGCTTTCTTT
- TRBJ2-7 TRBD2 TRBV10-3 CAISDWTSGIEQYF TGTGCCATCAGTGACTGGACTAGCGGGATCGAGCAGTACTTC
- TRBJ2-1 TRBD2 TRBV4-3 CASSQDRASGIYNEQFF TGCGCCAGCAGCCAAGATCGGGCTAGCGGGATATACAATGAGCAGTTCTTC
- TRBJ2-3 - TRBV6-4 CATIRSTGRASDTQYF TGTGCCACCATTAGGTCGACAGGCCGCGCGTCAGATACGCAGTATTTT
- TRBJ1-2 - TRBV3-1/TRBV3-2 CASSHQGHQGYTF TGTGCCAGCAGCCACCAGGGACACCAGGGCTACACCTTC
- TRBJ2-2 - TRBV19 CASSIVGGQTSGELFF TGTGCCAGTAGTATAGTTGGGGGCCAGACTAGCGGGGAGCTGTTTTTT
- TRBJ2-7 TRBD2 TRBV28 CASTPSGTSDYEQYF TGTGCCAGCACCCCCTCCGGGACTAGCGACTACGAGCAGTACTTC
- TRBJ2-5 - TRBV18 CASSPASVPQETQYF TGTGCCAGCTCACCAGCCAGCGTACCACAAGAGACCCAGTACTTC
- TRBJ2-6 - TRBV30 CAWEPGTSSGANVLTF TGTGCCTGGGAACCGGGAACTAGCTCTGGGGCCAACGTCCTGACTTTC
medium-sized TRBJ2-5 - TRBV6-5 CASSYSGETQYF TGTGCCAGCAGTTACTCGGGCGAGACCCAGTACTTC
- TRBJ2-5 - TRBV11-2 CASSLDETSMAETQYF TGTGCCAGCAGCTTAGATGAGACATCCATGGCGGAGACCCAGTACTTC
- TRBJ2-1 - TRBV5-4 CASRGGNEQFF TGTGCCAGCCGGGGAGGCAATGAGCAGTTCTTC